This passage covers 5 T cell receptor beta chains from one sample sequenced in a study of blood T cells in healthy people across ages. A second roughly 7 to 12 cycle PCR used barcoded and J-beta primers. MiXCR was run by TCRdb on the 5' RACE reads, yielding one entry per CDR3 protein. The table has 1.2 million to 1.5 million distinct CDR3 sequences, approximately 42% seen once. Specimen: blood. The receptor source for this set is a woman between 18 and 30 years old in good health.

The chain uses TRBV27 and TRBJ1-6; 8 positions match TRBD1. This CDR3 contains 15 residues. From germline, CDR1 is MNHEY and CDR2 SMNVEV (reference sequence). The J segment lost 10 bases and the V segment lost 0 bases, leaving 5 bases of the junction unmatched. CDR3 loop: CASSLSWTGTSPLHF. The CDR3 DNA follows: TGTGCCAGCAGTTTATCCTGGACAGGGACGTCACCCCTCCACTTT.

This clonotype occurred a few times. This chain uses TRBV7-9 with TRBJ2-1; 10 nucleotides match TRBD1. Germline loops: CDR1 SEHNR, CDR2 FQNEAQ (reference sequence). This CDR3 has 16 amino acids. Trimming at V came to 8 bases and at J to 2 bases, leaving 9 bases not matched to a gene. The CDR3 spells CASGDRGRKTYNEQFF. In DNA form, the CDR3 reads TGTGCCAGCGGTGACAGGGGGCGGAAAACCTACAATGAGCAGTTCTTC.

This chain links TRBV14 with TRBJ2-7, with D possibly being TRBD1 (6 bases). This CDR3 spans 16 amino acids. The V gene lost 0 bases and the J gene lost 4 bases, with 16 bases spanning the gap. The germline CDR1 and CDR2 sequences are SGHDN and FVKESK. The CDR3 spells CASSQDQQGFTYEQYF. The CDR3 bases are TGTGCCAGCAGCCAAGATCAGCAGGGGTTCACGTACGAGCAGTACTTC.

The table lists this clonotype with a few counts. The chain carries TRBV20-1 and TRBJ2-7; no clear D. The CDR3 consists of 13 residues. Trimming shortened V by 8 bases and J by 2 bases, and 16 bases separated the two germline ends. Per the germline V gene, CDR1 is DFQATT and CDR2 is SNEGSKA (reference sequence). CDR3 in amino acids: CSPPATPTYEQYF. For the CDR3, the DNA is TGCAGTCCCCCGGCGACTCCCACCTACGAGCAGTACTTC.

This clonotype was observed a handful of times. CDR3 bases: TGTGCCAGCAGTTACTCGAGGCAGGGGGCCTATGGCTACACCTTC. It encodes CASSYSRQGAYGYTF. The chain uses TRBV6-5 and TRBJ1-2; TRBD1 agrees at 8 bases. The ends lost 0 bases at V and 4 bases at J; junction bases unmatched: 4. Germline-derived CDR1 and CDR2 are MNHEY and SVGAGI. The CDR3 has 15 amino acids.